This TCR beta chain was observed in a study of graft-versus-host responses after intestinal transplantation. Study background: Anti-thymocyte globulin induction, then tacrolimus and steroids for about three years, went to all recipients.

Some clones are missing from TCRdb's copy, which holds only in-frame ones; the method was immunoSEQ multiplex PCR. This sample has some 45,000 clones, with around 96% found just once. Germline loops: CDR1 SNHLY, CDR2 FYNNEI. With 6 bases removed from V and 1 base from J, the gap between germline ends came to 12 bases. CDR3 length equals 14 residues. As regards this clone: Its specificity is unknown.

Study-level results: Some patients had graft-donor T cell macrochimerism. In their allografts, the ratios of graft-versus-host to host-versus-graft T cell clones were high. Researchers found GvH clones in recipient marrow, and some showed up first in ileum or blood.

This receptor was identified in a human patient who received an intestinal transplant, so some T cells may come from the graft donor. Sequences were derived from PBMCs, sampled approximately 360 days after intestinal transplant. V is TRBV2 and J is TRBJ2-5; D perhaps matches TRBD2 (5 bases). The CDR3 sequence: CASRDSTLQETQYF. The CDR3 DNA reads as TGTGCCAGCAGGGACTCGACGCTCCAAGAGACCCAGTACTTC.